Each of the 17 T cell receptor beta chains below was sequenced from the same sample in a study of CXCR3-negative and CXCR3-positive naive CD8 T cells. Findings and limits, study-wide: Against CXCR3-negative naive cells, CXCR3-positive naive cells showed more hydrophobic TRB CDR3s.

TRB cDNA libraries were made by UMI-labeled 5' RACE. TCRdb re-called the 5' RACE reads and gives one entry per CDR3 protein, without DNA. This table holds approximately 100,000 distinct CDR3 sequences. Antigens of these TCRs are unknown. Sequencing was done on a sample of naive CXCR3+ CD8+ T cells from blood. The subset: CD45RO-CCR7+CD27+CD95- naive CD8+ T cells expressing CXCR3 (TNR3+). These receptors originate from a human donor in good health. Some clones in this sample may be carry-over from other donors' samples.

The chain uses TRBV29-1 and TRBJ2-7. Germline V gene lookup returns CDR1 SQVTM and CDR2 ANQGSEA. This CDR3 contains 12 residues. CDR3 region: CSASSLAGEQYF.

J is TRBJ2-5 and V is TRBV5-1. CDR3 length equals 12 residues. Germline CDR1 is SGHRS and CDR2 is YFSETQ. This CDR3 reads CASSLVQETQYF.

This rearrangement joins TRBV5-6 to TRBJ2-7; the D gene TCRdb calls, TRBD2, cannot be checked with no DNA. Germline V gene data show CDR1 as SGHDT and CDR2 as YYEEEE. The CDR3 length is 12 residues. CDR3: CASSFGLYEQYF. The full variable domain, its missing parts supplied by reference TRBV5-6 and TRBJ2-7, is DAGVTQSPTHLIKTRGQQVTLRCSPKSGHDTVSWYQQALGQGPQFIFQYYEEEERQRGNFPDRFSGHQFPNYSSELNVNALLLGDSALYLCASSFGLYEQYFGPGTRLTVT.

J is TRBJ2-3 and V is TRBV29-1; there is no DNA to check the TCRdb D call of TRBD1. The germline V gene encodes CDR1 SQVTM and CDR2 ANQGSEA. The CDR3 is made up of 14 amino acids. The CDR3 sequence: CSVPGTGGTDTQYF.

The gene calls are TRBV20-1 and TRBJ2-3; TCRdb's D call of TRBD2 is untestable without DNA. From germline, CDR1 is DFQATT and CDR2 SNEGSKA (reference sequence). The CDR3 runs to 17 residues. Here the CDR3 reads CSARVGSGGAVTDTQYF.

The chain has TRBV20-1 and TRBJ2-7; checking the TCRdb D call of TRBD1 is not possible without DNA. This CDR3 is 15 amino acids long. Germline CDR1 DFQATT, CDR2 SNEGSKA (reference sequence). Here the CDR3 reads CSARDIDRGFYEQYF.

J is TRBJ1-2 and V is TRBV7-3; TCRdb's D gene call, TRBD1, goes unchecked for lack of DNA. The CDR3 runs to 17 residues. The germline CDR1 and CDR2 sequences are SGHTA and FQGTGA. CDR3 loop: CASSLEPGQGANYGYTF. The entire variable domain, with the rest obtained from reference TRBV7-3 and TRBJ1-2, is as follows: GAGVSQTPSNKVTEKGKYVELRCDPISGHTALYWYRQSLGQGPEFLIYFQGTGAADDSGLPNDRFFAVRPEGSVSTLKIQRTERGDSAVYLCASSLEPGQGANYGYTFGSGTRLTVV.

This chain uses TRBV7-9 with TRBJ1-2; no DNA is available, so the TRBD1 call from TCRdb remains unchecked. Per germline, CDR1 SEHNR and CDR2 FQNEAQ (reference sequence). The CDR3 sequence is 19 residues long. The CDR3 loop reads CASSPPSDLSGGINYGFTF.

The chain links TRBV25-1 to TRBJ1-2; the TCRdb call, TRBD1, lacks DNA for checking. The CDR3 is 14 amino acids. CDR1 is MGHDK, CDR2 SYGVNS, per germline. The CDR3 is CASSASWDSLGYTF.

V is TRBV11-3 and J is TRBJ1-6; TCRdb calls TRBD1, which cannot be checked without DNA. Germline V gene sequence: CDR1 SGHNT, CDR2 YENEEA. The CDR3 loop spans 17 amino acids. CDR3 sequence reads: CASRDRGTSSYNSPLHF.

This chain connects TRBV10-3 to TRBJ2-2. Germline V gene lookup returns CDR1 ENHRY and CDR2 SYGVKD. The CDR3 totals 15 residues. The CDR3: CAISGHPNHTGELFF.

The chain uses TRBV10-2 and TRBJ2-1; TCRdb proposes TRBD1, but this gene call is untestable without DNA. Germline V gives CDR1 WSHSY, CDR2 SAAADI. This CDR3 region has 13 residues. The CDR3 sequence: CASSSTGSDEQFF.

The J gene is TRBJ2-7, the V gene TRBV20-1; the TCRdb call, TRBD2, lacks DNA for checking. Germline-derived CDR1 and CDR2 are DFQATT and SNEGSKA (reference sequence). This CDR3 region has 18 residues. CDR3: CSARVISGGVVSADEQYF.

The V and J genes are TRBV14 and TRBJ2-3; TCRdb reports TRBD1, a call that lacks DNA to check it against. This CDR3 is 13 amino acids long. Germline CDR1 is SGHDN and CDR2 is FVKESK. The CDR3 is CASTPLAADTQYF.

The chain combines TRBV7-3 with TRBJ2-1; TCRdb's D gene call, TRBD1, goes unchecked for lack of DNA. From germline, CDR1 is SGHTA and CDR2 FQGTGA. The CDR3 has 13 amino acids. The CDR3 reads CASSGQAYNEQFF.

The chain combines TRBV4-1 with TRBJ2-6. The CDR3 runs to 16 residues. Germline CDR1 reads MGHRA; CDR2 reads YSYEKL. CDR3 in amino acids: CASSQETGLGTNVLTF.

The V and J genes are TRBV12-5 and TRBJ2-7. CDR1 is LGHNT and CDR2 is FRNRAP in the germline V gene. The length of the CDR3 is 13 residues. The CDR3 loop reads CASGLGLYHEQYF. The whole variable domain, remainder taken from reference TRBV12-5 and TRBJ2-7, is DARVTQTPRHKVTEMGQEVTMRCQPILGHNTVFWYRQTMMQGLELLAYFRNRAPLDDSGMPKDRFSAEMPDATLATLKIQPSEPRDSAVYFCASGLGLYHEQYFGPGTRLTVT.